Each of the 28 T cell receptor beta chains below was sequenced from the same sample in a study of yellow fever vaccine responses in identical twins. TCRdb re-called the RT-PCR reads with MiXCR, one entry per CDR3 protein. Seen here are 30,000 to 35,000 distinct CDR3 sequences, 50% to 65% observed once, and the top ten hold roughly 5%. The material was T cells from blood (PBMCs), unsorted or a sorted subset (not recorded which), obtained before or after yellow fever vaccination (not recorded which). Receptors were obtained from a woman between 18 and 29 years old who received the yellow fever vaccine.

The chain links TRBV4-1 to TRBJ2-3, with D perhaps assigned TRBD1 or TRBD2 (5 bases each). V dropped 4 bases and J dropped 3 bases, with 17 bases sitting between them. CDR3 length: 16 residues. Per germline, CDR1 MGHRA and CDR2 YSYEKL. The CDR3 loop reads CASSPRGASMTDTQYF. Written as DNA, the CDR3 is TGCGCCAGCAGCCCCCGAGGGGCTTCAATGACAGATACGCAGTATTTT.

The chain combines TRBV5-1 with TRBJ2-7; 8 nucleotides agree with TRBD2. The CDR3 is 15 amino acids. V was clipped by 4 bases and J by 0 bases; unmatched bases: 6. CDR1 and CDR2 from the germline V gene are SGHRS and YFSETQ. The CDR3: CASSPGLGASYEQYV. DNA of the CDR3: TGCGCCAGCAGCCCGGGACTAGGGGCCTCCTACGAGCAGTACGTC.

The chain carries TRBV20-1 and TRBJ1-2, with D tentatively TRBD1 (5 bases). CDR3 length equals 12 residues. V lost 3 bases and J 7 bases, leaving 12 bases between the germline ends. Germline assignment: CDR1 DFQATT and CDR2 SNEGSKA (reference sequence). The CDR3 reads CSASGRRGGYTF. The CDR3 DNA is TGCAGTGCTAGTGGTCGGAGGGGTGGCTACACCTTC.

This clonotype was counted only a few times. J is TRBJ2-1 and V is TRBV19, with 8 bases fitting TRBD2. The trim removed 6 bases at V and 5 bases at J, leaving 6 bases unmatched. This CDR3 has 14 amino acids. CDR1 and CDR2 from the germline V gene are LNHDA and SQIVND (reference sequence). CDR3: CASRRAGANNEQFF. CDR3 bases: TGTGCCAGTAGACGAGCGGGAGCAAACAATGAGCAGTTCTTC.

CDR3 protein: CASSQNLANPKETQYF. DNA for the CDR3: TGTGCCAGCAGCCAGAATCTAGCGAACCCTAAAGAGACCCAGTACTTC. The chain is built from TRBV27 and TRBJ2-5, with D tentatively TRBD2 (6 bases). CDR3 length equals 16 residues. Trimming removed 6 bases at V and 3 bases at J, with 20 bases between. Germline-derived CDR1 and CDR2 are MNHEY and SMNVEV (reference sequence).

This chain joins TRBV20-1 and TRBJ2-5; TRBD2 agrees at 7 bases. Germline V CDR1 and CDR2: DFQATT, SNEGSKA (reference sequence). J lost 1 base, V lost 0 bases, and 2 bases had no gene match. This CDR3 spans 14 amino acids. The CDR3 is CSARDPSGQETQYF. The DNA of the CDR3 is TGCAGTGCTAGAGATCCTAGCGGCCAAGAGACCCAGTACTTC.

V usage is TRBV5-2 and J usage is TRBJ1-3; TRBD1 is the table's D call, not checked against the DNA. TRBV5-2 is described as a pseudogene. CDR3 length: 15 residues. CDR3 sequence reads: CASKDTPSSGNTIYF. As DNA, the CDR3 is TGTGCCAGCAAGGACACCCCAAGCTCTGGAAACACCATATATTTT.

The genes are TRBV18 and TRBJ2-3; 16 bases match TRBD2. Germline assignment: CDR1 KGHSH and CDR2 LQKENI. CDR3 length: 18 residues. V trimming: 3 bases; J trimming: 2 bases; junction bases outside the gene matches: 5. The DNA for the CDR3 is TGTGCCAGCTCACCCCCGGGACTAGCGGGGGGGTCCACAGATACGCAGTATTTT. It yields the protein CASSPPGLAGGSTDTQYF.

The chain has TRBV5-1 and TRBJ2-7; 8 positions agree with TRBD2. The V segment lost 4 bases and the J segment 4 bases; nucleotides outside the gene matches: 10. The CDR3 sequence is 15 residues long. Germline V gene data show CDR1 as SGHRS and CDR2 as YFSETQ. CDR3 nucleotides: TGCGCCAGCAGCCCAACGGGGGGGGGCGCGTACGAGCAGTACGTC. It is translated as CASSPTGGGAYEQYV.

V and J are TRBV11-2 and TRBJ2-7; 8 nucleotides line up with TRBD2. This CDR3 has 16 amino acids. The V segment lost 1 base and the J segment 0 bases; nucleotides outside the gene matches: 5. The V gene's germline CDR1 is SGHAT and CDR2 FQNNGV. CDR3 in amino acids: CASSLVTGTSSYEQYF. The CDR3, as DNA: TGTGCCAGCAGCTTAGTAACCGGGACTAGCTCCTACGAGCAGTACTTC.

The chain is built from TRBV7-9 and TRBJ2-2; 8 bases agree with TRBD1. Trimming at V came to 5 bases and at J to 1 base, leaving 3 bases not matched to a gene. This CDR3 has 15 amino acids. The germline CDR1 and CDR2 sequences are SEHNR and FQNEAQ (reference sequence). CDR3 in amino acids: CASSPDRGNTGELFF. Here the CDR3 DNA reads TGTGCCAGCAGCCCCGACAGGGGGAACACCGGGGAGCTGTTTTTT.

The V call is TRBV7-6, the J call TRBJ1-2; weak D call: TRBD1 (6 bases). Deletions cut 4 bases from V and 8 bases from J, with 23 bases between. Per germline, CDR1 SGHVS and CDR2 FNYEAQ. The length of the CDR3 is 16 residues. The DNA of the CDR3 is TGTGCCAGCAGCTCAATACCTACGGGGGCGATAGCGGGCTACACCTTC. Residues: CASSSIPTGAIAGYTF.

The V call is TRBV11-1, the J call TRBJ1-3; D ambiguous. CDR1 SGHAT and CDR2 FQDESV come from the germline V gene (reference sequence). This CDR3 comprises 13 residues. V lost 4 bases, J lost 4 bases, and 8 bases lay in between. The CDR3 protein is CASSWNKGNTIYF. The CDR3 DNA reads TGTGCCAGCAGCTGGAACAAAGGAAACACCATATATTTT.

The V gene is TRBV12-3 or TRBV12-4, the J gene TRBJ2-1; TRBD1 is a possible D gene (5 bases). The CDR3 totals 14 residues. Trimming pared 6 bases from V and 1 base from J, leaving 10 bases between. CDR3 amino acids: CASRPKGSYNEQFF. CDR3 bases: TGTGCCAGCAGGCCCAAGGGGTCCTACAATGAGCAGTTCTTC.

The rearrangement uses TRBV3-1 and TRBJ1-1; no clear D. The CDR3 is made up of 13 amino acids. V was pared by 0 bases and J by 8 bases, with 10 bases between. From germline, CDR1 is LGHDT and CDR2 YNNKEL (reference sequence). The CDR3 here is CASSQERRQEAFF. The CDR3 DNA follows: TGTGCCAGCAGCCAAGAAAGGAGACAAGAAGCTTTCTTT.

This chain joins TRBV2 and TRBJ2-2, with D possibly matching TRBD1 (6 bases). V was shortened by 5 bases and J by 1 base, with 11 bases between the two germline ends. Germline V lookup: CDR1 SNHLY, CDR2 FYNNEI. The CDR3 spans 15 residues. CDR3 region: CASSLQGLNTGELFF. For the CDR3, the DNA is TGTGCCAGCAGTCTACAGGGCCTGAACACCGGGGAGCTGTTTTTT.

This rearrangement joins TRBV10-3 to TRBJ2-2, with D perhaps matching TRBD2 (5 bases). Between the trimmed V and J ends, which lost 7 bases and 4 bases, there was a span of 10 bases. CDR3 length: 13 residues. Looked up from germline, CDR1 is ENHRY and CDR2 is SYGVKD. The CDR3 here is CAITGEGTGELFF. The CDR3 DNA is TGTGCCATCACTGGTGAGGGCACCGGGGAGCTGTTTTTT.

CDR3 coding DNA: TGCAGCGTGGGACAGAACAATCAGCCCCAGCATTTT. Translating it yields CSVGQNNQPQHF. The chain combines TRBV29-1 with TRBJ1-5, with 7 bases that match TRBD1. Germline V gene lookup returns CDR1 SQVTM and CDR2 ANQGSEA. This CDR3 is built from 12 residues. Germline trimming cut 6 bases from V and 3 bases from J; bases unmatched to any gene: 2.

V usage is TRBV11-3 and J usage is TRBJ1-1; D uncertain. Germline V gene data show CDR1 as SGHNT and CDR2 as YENEEA. Trimming took off 6 bases at V and 0 bases at J, with 8 bases between the two ends. This CDR3 spans 13 amino acids. The CDR3, as DNA: TGTGCCAGCAGGTCCTCGTTGAACACTGAAGCTTTCTTT. Amino acid sequence: CASRSSLNTEAFF.

This sequence joins TRBV11-2 and TRBJ2-7; D call uncertain. Germline CDR1 and CDR2: SGHAT and FQNNGV. The V gene lost 0 bases and the J gene lost 10 bases, with 13 bases spanning the gap. The CDR3 runs 13 residues. Here the CDR3 DNA reads TGTGCCAGCAGCTTAGATACCCCAACAGACCAGTACTTC. It encodes CASSLDTPTDQYF.

V and J are TRBV5-1 and TRBJ2-1; 7 bases are shared with TRBD2. The CDR3 covers 15 residues. V was pared by 5 bases and J by 5 bases, with 10 bases of the junction left unmatched. Germline assignment: CDR1 SGHRS and CDR2 YFSETQ. The CDR3 is CASRGGGISNNEQFF. CDR3 in DNA: TGCGCCAGCAGGGGGGGAGGGATATCGAACAATGAGCAGTTCTTC.

The chain is built from TRBV29-1 and TRBJ1-2; D may be TRBD1 (6 bases). The length of the CDR3 is 13 residues. Trimming stripped 7 bases from V and 2 bases from J, with 14 bases between. Germline V lookup: CDR1 SQVTM, CDR2 ANQGSEA. For the CDR3, the DNA is TGCAGCGCCCAATCTGGGGGCAACTATGGCTACACCTTC. This translates into CSAQSGGNYGYTF.

J is TRBJ2-2 and V is TRBV12-3 or TRBV12-4; tentative D call: TRBD1 (6 bases). V was shortened by 5 bases and J by 4 bases, with 11 bases between the two germline ends. This CDR3 has 14 residues. The CDR3 DNA follows: TGTGCCAGCAGTCCACAGGGCCCCACCGGGGAGCTGTTTTTT. Residues: CASSPQGPTGELFF.

This clonotype has only a few counts. The J gene is TRBJ2-7, the V gene TRBV2; 9 positions match TRBD2. The CDR3 has 15 residues. The germline V gene has CDR1 SNHLY and CDR2 FYNNEI. The V gene end was trimmed by 3 bases and the J gene end by 6 bases; junction bases not matched to a gene: 9. CDR3 in amino acids: CASSDVGLAKGEQYF. The CDR3 DNA reads TGTGCCAGCAGTGACGTTGGACTAGCGAAGGGCGAGCAGTACTTC.

The genes are TRBV11-3 and TRBJ2-2, with 7 positions matching TRBD2. Germline V gene sequence: CDR1 SGHNT, CDR2 YENEEA. Germline trimming cut 3 bases from V and 0 bases from J; bases unmatched to any gene: 7. CDR3 length equals 17 residues. In DNA form, the CDR3 reads TGTGCCAGCAGCTTGTTCAGGGACTACGCGAACACCGGGGAGCTGTTTTTT. As protein: CASSLFRDYANTGELFF. Together with reference TRBV11-3 and TRBJ2-2, the CDR3 gives the full variable domain: EAGVVQSPRYKIIEKKQPVAFWCNPISGHNTLYWYLQNLGQGPELLIRYENEEAVDDSQLPKDRFSAERLKGVDSTLKIQPAELGDSAVYLCASSLFRDYANTGELFFGEGSRLTVL.

This clonotype has just a few counts. The chain employs TRBV24-1 and TRBJ2-1; weak D call: TRBD2 (6 bases). The CDR3 sequence is 12 residues long. CDR1 and CDR2 (germline): KGHDR, SFDVKD. Trimming removed 0 bases from V and 13 bases from J, with 9 bases in between. CDR3 DNA sequence: TGTGCCACCAGTGATTTGACGCGGGAACAGTTCTTC. Translation: CATSDLTREQFF.

This chain uses TRBV21-1 with TRBJ1-4. TRBV21-1 represents a pseudogene. CDR3 length equals 11 residues. DNA of the CDR3: TGTGCCAGCAGCAGTAATGAAAAACTGTTTTTT. It yields the protein CASSSNEKLFF.

In DNA, the CDR3 is TGTGCCAGCAGACGGGACAGCGCGTACGAGCAGTACTTC. This codes for CASRRDSAYEQYF. The V and J genes are TRBV2 and TRBJ2-7, with 7 nucleotides matching TRBD1. The germline V gene encodes CDR1 SNHLY and CDR2 FYNNEI. The CDR3 contains 13 residues. V lost 6 bases, J lost 4 bases, and 6 bases stayed unmatched.